The rows below give T cell receptor beta chains drawn from one sample of a study of cytomegalovirus exposure and HLA in healthy donors. The repertoire was sequenced with immunoSEQ multiplex PCR; TCRdb's copy has only in-frame clones and lacks some. The table has over 85,000 clones, around 63% seen once. The sample consisted of PBMCs. The receptors come from a human donor in good health. Both conserved end residues are part of each CDR3. A D gene is named only where the DNA matches it firmly. Not every row has a clone size; where given, it reads once, few, many or a size class.

size | J | D | V | DNA | CDR3
few | TRBJ1-5 | NA | TRBV6-1 | TGTGCCAGCAGTACGACGACAGATTTTAATCAGCCCCAGCATTTT | CASSTTTDFNQPQHF
NA | TRBJ2-1 | TRBD1 | TRBV5-6 | TGTGCCAGCAGGCGGGACAGGGGGATTTACAATGAGCAGTTCTTC | CASRRDRGIYNEQFF
NA | TRBJ1-4 | NA | TRBV5-5 | TGTGCCAGCAGCTTGACAACAACTAATGAAAAACTGTTTTTT | CASSLTTTNEKLFF
NA | TRBJ2-3 | NA | TRBV7-8 | TGTGCCAGCAGCCAAAGCGGGCCCACAGATACGCAGTATTTT | CASSQSGPTDTQYF
NA | TRBJ2-6 | TRBD1 | TRBV6-7 | TGTGCCAGCAGTGGACTCCCGGGACAGCTTTTCCCTTTCTCTGGGGCCAACGTCCTGACTTTC | CASSGLPGQLFPFSGANVLTF
NA | TRBJ2-5 | NA | TRBV6-1 | TGTGCCAGCAATGACAGCCAAGAGACCCAGTACTTC | CASNDSQETQYF
few | TRBJ2-1 | TRBD2 | TRBV2 | TGTGCCAGCAGCGCACGACTGGGACTAGCGGGAGGGCCTCATGAGCAGTTCTTC | CASSARLGLAGGPHEQFF
NA | TRBJ2-1 | NA | TRBV27 | TGTGCCAGCAGGATCGGAGGATCCTACAATGAGCAGTTCTTC | CASRIGGSYNEQFF
NA | TRBJ1-1 | NA | TRBV19 | TGTGCCAGTAGTATCCAAGGGAGGAACACTGAAGCTTTCTTT | CASSIQGRNTEAFF
few | TRBJ1-3 | NA | TRBV7-6 | TGTGCCAGCAGTTCAAACCCGGCAGGATCCTCTGGAAACACCATATATTTT | CASSSNPAGSSGNTIYF
NA | TRBJ2-2 | NA | TRBV19 | TGTTTAGTTAGGGGGGGGACCGGGGAGCTGTTTTTT | CLVRGGTGELFF
once | TRBJ2-3 | TRBD1 | TRBV9 | TGTGCCAGCAGCGCGCAACAGGGGACGGATACGCAGTATTTT | CASSAQQGTDTQYF
NA | TRBJ1-1 | TRBD1 | TRBV5-1 | TGCGCCAGCAGCTTAGACAGGGGAGTGAGGAACACTGAAGCTTTCTTT | CASSLDRGVRNTEAFF
once | TRBJ1-2 | NA | TRBV28 | TGTGCCAGCAGTCTCACAATACGGTTTTTACAGGCCAGCTATGGCTACACCTTC | CASSLTIRFLQASYGYTF
NA | TRBJ1-3 | NA | TRBV28 | TGTGCCAGCAGTTTATCCAGGGTGAGATCTGGAAACACCATATATTTT | CASSLSRVRSGNTIYF
few | TRBJ1-5 | NA | TRBV2 | TGTGCCAGCAGTATTGGGGGCGGTCGCAATCAGCCCCAGCATTTT | CASSIGGGRNQPQHF
NA | TRBJ1-5 | NA | TRBV30 | TGTGCCTGGCGACAGCATAGCAATCAGCCCCAGCATTTT | CAWRQHSNQPQHF
NA | TRBJ1-3 | NA | TRBV9 | TGTGCCAGCAGCGTGGAGGTGGCTGGAAACACCATATATTTT | CASSVEVAGNTIYF
NA | TRBJ1-1 | NA | TRBV15 | TGTGCCACCAGCAGAGATCTAGGGCGGGGCACTGAAGCTTTCTTT | CATSRDLGRGTEAFF
NA | TRBJ2-2 | TRBD1 | TRBV19 | TGTGCCAGTAGTAGATGGAGCAGTGGACAGGGTGCCCCCGGGGAGCTGTTTTTT | CASSRWSSGQGAPGELFF
NA | TRBJ2-1 | NA | TRBV5-1 | TGCGCCAGCAGCTTACAAACACCAGTCAACAATGAGCAGTTCTTC | CASSLQTPVNNEQFF
few | TRBJ2-3 | TRBD2 | TRBV9 | TGTGCCAGCAGTACAACTACCTGGACTAGTGATAGTGATACGCAGTATTTT | CASSTTTWTSDSDTQYF
NA | TRBJ1-2 | NA | TRBV6-5 | TGTGCCAGCAGCTATCGGAGGGCGGATGGCTACACCTTC | CASSYRRADGYTF
NA | TRBJ1-4 | NA | TRBV11-2 | TGTGCCAGCAGCTTAGATCGGGGTAGTGAAAAACTGTTTTTT | CASSLDRGSEKLFF
NA | TRBJ1-4 | NA | TRBV7-9 | TGTGCCAGCAGCTTAGCTTCGGGGTTGGGGGAAAAACTGTTTTTT | CASSLASGLGEKLFF
NA | TRBJ1-2 | NA | TRBV19 | TGTGCCAGCCGGGACACTTACTATGGCTACACCTTC | CASRDTYYGYTF
NA | TRBJ2-2 | TRBD2 | TRBV12-5 | TGTGCTAGTGGTTTGGCTAGCGGGATGAACACCGGGGAGCTGTTTTTT | CASGLASGMNTGELFF
NA | TRBJ2-1 | TRBD2 | TRBV5-1 | TGCGCCAGCAGCCCTTTACGGGGGCCGGGACTAGCGGGAGCGGGTGAGCAGTTCTTC | CASSPLRGPGLAGAGEQFF
few | TRBJ1-4 | TRBD1 | TRBV19 | TGTGCCAGTAGACCTGCCGGGACAGGGAGAGAAAAACTGTTTTTT | CASRPAGTGREKLFF
NA | TRBJ1-1 | NA | TRBV5-6 | TGTGCCAGCAGCTTGGCGGTCTCCCGTTTCGGTCTGAAGAACACTGAAGCTTTCTTT | CASSLAVSRFGLKNTEAFF
NA | TRBJ1-1 | NA | TRBV21-1 | TGTGCCAGCAGCAAAAGTTCGGCTACGGGGAGAATGAACACTGAAGCTTTCTTT | CASSKSSATGRMNTEAFF
few | TRBJ1-1 | TRBD1 | TRBV5-1 | TGCGCCAGCAGCAAGGGACAGCCGAACACTGAAGCTTTCTTT | CASSKGQPNTEAFF
few | TRBJ2-7 | NA | TRBV18 | TGTGCCAGCTCACCACTGGAACAGGCCTACGAGCAGTACTTC | CASSPLEQAYEQYF
NA | TRBJ2-7 | TRBD2 | TRBV2 | TGTGCCAGCAGAGTACTAGCGGGAGCGATGGGGGAGCAGTACTTC | CASRVLAGAMGEQYF
NA | TRBJ2-7 | NA | TRBV9 | TGTGCCAGCAGCGCCGATGGGGCGAGCTCCTACGAGCAGTACTTC | CASSADGASSYEQYF
NA | TRBJ1-1 | TRBD1 | TRBV5-1 | TGCGCCAGCAGCTTCTCTGGACAGGGGAACACTGAAGCTTTCTTT | CASSFSGQGNTEAFF
few | TRBJ2-1 | NA | TRBV30 | TGTGCCTGGAGTAAACAGTTATACAATGAGCAGTTCTTC | CAWSKQLYNEQFF
NA | TRBJ1-5 | TRBD1 | TRBV27 | TGTGCCAGCAGTGACAGGGGGCTCCCCAATCAGCCCCAGCATTTT | CASSDRGLPNQPQHF
NA | TRBJ2-7 | TRBD1 | TRBV28 | TGTGCCAGCACCGTGGGGACAGGGGGCATTTACGAGCAGTACTTC | CASTVGTGGIYEQYF
NA | TRBJ2-3 | TRBD2 | TRBV5-1 | TGCGCCAGCAGCCACTCATTGACTAGCGGGAAAGGGTCTACAGATACGCAGTATTTT | CASSHSLTSGKGSTDTQYF
NA | TRBJ2-1 | TRBD1 | TRBV7-9 | TGTGCCAGCAGCTCCCTCTTCAGGGGGCCTGATTACAATGAGCAGTTCTTC | CASSSLFRGPDYNEQFF